This section outlines one T cell receptor beta chain sequence together with its context. Its antigen is not known. The entry originates in a study of T cells in Graves' hyperthyroidism and ophthalmopathy. Study-level results: The authors' 13 V-J model separated ophthalmopathy from stable hyperthyroidism. Most thyroid clonotypes expanded above 0.001 were also detected in blood.

The CDR3 sequence is 11 residues long. V lost 1 base to trimming and J lost 9 bases, with 3 bases between them. Researchers amplified the TCR beta CDR3 regions from RNA transcripts. Primed by the HTBI set, a first-round RT-PCR was run on the TCR CDR3. Each CDR3 protein is one row after TCRdb ran MiXCR on the multiplex PCR reads. The sample contains around 300,000 distinct CDR3 sequences, approximately 15% of which appear only once. Input material: blood. This rearrangement joins TRBV12-3 or TRBV12-4 to TRBJ2-2; D not certain. The TCR sequence derives from a woman in her 30s with Graves' hyperthyroidism. The CDR3 loop is CASSLDRELFF. The CDR3 coding sequence is TGTGCCAGCAGTTTAGACAGGGAGCTGTTTTTT.